This TCR beta chain was obtained from a study of Graves' ophthalmopathy and Graves' hyperthyroidism. Study-level background: Calling hyperthyroidism stable required that no ophthalmopathy show up within 18 months of follow-up.

The study, taken as a whole, reports: A model built from 13 signatures distinguished ophthalmopathy from stable hyperthyroidism with about 86% sensitivity and approximately 82% specificity.

This clonotype has at least ten counts. Its target is not known. Researchers took RNA transcripts and amplified TCR beta CDR3 regions from them. An opening RT-PCR round employed HTBI primers and preceded a second-round multiplex PCR. TCRdb reprocessed the multiplex PCR reads with MiXCR, giving one entry per CDR3 protein. The sample yields some 1.1 million distinct CDR3 sequences, about two fifths seen once. Trimming cost V 5 bases and J 3 bases, with 11 bases left between them. From germline, CDR1 is SGHTA and CDR2 FQGNSA. The CDR3 is 14 residues long. The TCR originated in an adult man with Graves' hyperthyroidism. The chain employs TRBV7-2 and TRBJ1-3; no reliable D call. Sequenced sample: peripheral blood or thyroid tissue (not recorded which). The CDR3 is CASSPTGNGNTIYF. The CDR3 nucleotides are TGTGCCAGCAGCCCAACGGGGAATGGAAACACCATATATTTT.